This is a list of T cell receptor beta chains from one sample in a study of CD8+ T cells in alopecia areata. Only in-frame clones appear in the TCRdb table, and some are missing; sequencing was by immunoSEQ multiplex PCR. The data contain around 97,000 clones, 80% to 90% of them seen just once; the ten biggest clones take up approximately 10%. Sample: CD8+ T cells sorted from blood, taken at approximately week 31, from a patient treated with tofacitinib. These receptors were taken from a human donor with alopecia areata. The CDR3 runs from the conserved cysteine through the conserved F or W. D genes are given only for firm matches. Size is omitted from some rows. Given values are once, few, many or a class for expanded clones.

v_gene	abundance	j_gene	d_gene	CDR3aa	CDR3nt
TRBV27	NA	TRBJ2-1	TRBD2	CASSFLAGGEYNEQFF	TGTGCCAGCAGTTTTCTAGCGGGGGGGGAATACAATGAGCAGTTCTTC
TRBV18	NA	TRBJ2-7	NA	CASSPPAGNYEQYF	TGTGCCAGCTCACCACCCGCAGGGAACTACGAGCAGTACTTC
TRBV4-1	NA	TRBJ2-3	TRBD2	CASSQEPGGRATDTQYF	TGCGCCAGCAGCCAAGAACCCGGCGGGAGGGCCACAGATACGCAGTATTTT
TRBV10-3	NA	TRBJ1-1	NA	CAISEGQMNTEAFF	TGTGCCATCAGTGAGGGACAGATGAACACTGAAGCTTTCTTT
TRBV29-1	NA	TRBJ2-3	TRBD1	CSVYPGRQGTDTQYF	TGCAGCGTTTATCCTGGGCGACAGGGGACAGATACGCAGTATTTT
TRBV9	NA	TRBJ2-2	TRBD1	CASSPGQGARTGELFF	TGTGCCAGCAGCCCGGGACAGGGGGCGCGAACCGGGGAGCTGTTTTTT
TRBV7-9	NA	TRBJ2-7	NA	CASSFSGYEQYF	TGTGCCAGCAGCTTCTCGGGGTACGAGCAGTACTTC
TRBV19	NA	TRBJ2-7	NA	CASSIGRGSYEQYF	TGTGCCAGTAGTATCGGTCGGGGTTCCTACGAGCAGTACTTC
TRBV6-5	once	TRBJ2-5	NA	CASSRYQYVQETQYF	TGTGCCAGCAGTCGGTACCAGTACGTCCAGGAGACCCAGTACTTC
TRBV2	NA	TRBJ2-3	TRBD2	CARAALAGKEDTQYF	TGTGCCAGGGCCGCACTAGCGGGAAAGGAAGATACGCAGTATTTT
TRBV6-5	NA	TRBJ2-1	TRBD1	CASSWTGGAASNEQFF	TGTGCCAGCAGTTGGACAGGGGGCGCGGCATCCAATGAGCAGTTCTTC
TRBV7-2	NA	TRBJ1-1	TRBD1	CASSFPGQGAVMNTEAFF	TGTGCCAGCAGCTTTCCCGGACAGGGGGCGGTAATGAACACTGAAGCTTTCTTT
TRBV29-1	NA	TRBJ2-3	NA	CSVEDWKNATDTQYF	TGCAGCGTTGAAGATTGGAAAAACGCCACAGATACGCAGTATTTT
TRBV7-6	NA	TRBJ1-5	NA	CASSLAGYQPQHF	TGTGCCAGCAGCTTAGCAGGGTACCAGCCCCAGCATTTT
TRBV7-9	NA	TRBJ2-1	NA	CASSLDSYNEQFF	TGTGCCAGCAGCTTGGACAGTTACAATGAGCAGTTCTTC
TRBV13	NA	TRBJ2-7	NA	CASSPPGIRRYEQYF	TGTGCCAGCAGCCCCCCCGGCATCAGACGCTACGAGCAGTACTTC
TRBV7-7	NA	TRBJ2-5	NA	CASSFVGEETQYF	TGTGCTAGCAGCTTTGTGGGGGAAGAGACCCAGTACTTC
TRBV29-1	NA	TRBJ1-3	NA	CSVYFGRSGNTIYF	TGCAGCGTTTATTTCGGCCGCTCTGGAAACACCATATATTTT
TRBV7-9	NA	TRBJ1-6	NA	CASSSGGLANSPLHF	TGTGCCAGCAGCTCCGGGGGATTGGCTAATTCACCCCTCCACTTT
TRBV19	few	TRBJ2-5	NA	CASRDAVETQYF	TGTGCCAGTAGAGATGCAGTGGAGACCCAGTACTTC
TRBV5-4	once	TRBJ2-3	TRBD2	CASRRSSGDTDTQYF	TGTGCCAGCAGACGCTCTAGCGGGGACACAGATACGCAGTATTTT
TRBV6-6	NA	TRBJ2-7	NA	CASTFSRAYEQYF	TGTGCCAGCACCTTTTCAAGAGCCTACGAGCAGTACTTC
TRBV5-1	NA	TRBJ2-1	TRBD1	CASSLEFVGTGIWNEQFF	TGCGCCAGCAGCTTGGAGTTTGTCGGGACAGGGATTTGGAATGAGCAGTTCTTC
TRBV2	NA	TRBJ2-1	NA	CALGGSSGDEQFF	TGTGCCCTAGGCGGGTCTAGTGGCGATGAGCAGTTCTTC
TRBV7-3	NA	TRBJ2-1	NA	CASSYLAINEQFF	TGTGCCAGCAGCTATCTAGCGATCAATGAGCAGTTCTTC
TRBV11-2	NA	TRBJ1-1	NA	CASSSPSGQFLLDTEAFF	TGTGCCAGCAGCTCCCCATCGGGTCAGTTTCTCCTTGACACTGAAGCTTTCTTT
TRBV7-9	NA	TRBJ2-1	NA	CASSLKVAAYNEQFF	TGTGCCAGCAGCTTAAAGGTAGCGGCGTACAATGAGCAGTTCTTC
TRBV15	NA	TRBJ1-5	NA	CATSRDGNQPQHF	TGTGCCACCAGCAGAGATGGGAATCAGCCCCAGCATTTT